This T cell receptor beta chain was profiled in a study of blood T cells in healthy people across ages. Study-level points and caveats: A roughly linear age-dependent decrease characterized TCR beta diversity per million T cells.

Peripheral blood, roughly 9.1 milliliters per donor, was collected. Primers used in a second PCR of about 7 to 12 cycles were a sample-barcoded 5' primer and a J-beta primer mix. TCRdb analysed the 5' RACE reads with MiXCR anew, one entry per CDR3 protein. Altogether about 810,000 distinct CDR3 sequences are present, under 40% being singletons, with the ten largest covering 10% to 15%. A word on this clonotype: Its antigen is as yet unknown.

The specimen sequenced was blood. The origin of this receptor is a man aged 18 to 30 in good health.

CDR3 DNA: TGCGCCAGCAGCCAAGTGGGGGGGCGGAACACCGGGGAGCTGTTTTTT. It yields the protein CASSQVGGRNTGELFF. The rearrangement joins TRBV4-3 to TRBJ2-2; D perhaps matches TRBD2 (7 bases). The CDR3 runs to 16 residues. With 1 base removed from V and 1 base from J, the gap between germline ends came to 10 bases. CDR1 is LGHNA, CDR2 YSLEER, per germline.